The 9 T cell receptor beta chains in this list originate from one sample, sequenced in a study of tumor-infiltrating lymphocytes in primary liver carcinoma. In addition to blood RNA drawn from unsorted whole blood, germline DNA was extracted. Synthesis of TCR beta cDNA was carried out from 500 ng total RNA with a constant-region primer. A slightly modified ARM-PCR protocol with three nested multiplex PCR rounds produced these TCR beta libraries. The first two PCR rounds, nine to ten cycles each, used TRBV1-TRBV30 forward primers and a C-beta reverse primer. TCRdb reanalysed the multiplex PCR reads using MiXCR and keeps one entry per CDR3 protein. The sample lists about 180,000 distinct CDR3 sequences, 60% occurring once. The sample taken for sequencing was peripheral blood. These receptors were collected from a man aged 35-49 years with primary liver carcinoma and hepatitis B virus infection.

As to this clonotype: The junction differs from germline at one of its ends, possibly a read error. V and J are TRBV11-1 and TRBJ1-2; D is ambiguous. Germline values: CDR1 SGHAT, CDR2 FQDESV (reference sequence). The CDR3 consists of 13 residues. The CDR3 DNA sequence: TGTGCCTGCAGCTTAACAGTCAACTATGACTACACCTTC. This translates into CACSLTVNYDYTF.

As to this clonotype: One junction end does not reproduce the germline sequence, and a read error may be involved. This chain links TRBV6-5 with TRBJ2-1; 13 nucleotides line up with TRBD2. This CDR3 is built from 16 residues. Germline V gives CDR1 MNHEY, CDR2 SVGAGI. The CDR3 spells CASSYLGLAGSNEHFF. The DNA for the CDR3 is TGTGCCAGCAGTTACCTGGGACTAGCGGGATCCAATGAGCACTTCTTC.

Turning to this clonotype: A junction end diverges from the germline sequence, so it may reflect a read error. The rearrangement uses TRBV12-3 or TRBV12-4 and TRBJ2-1; D is uncertain. The CDR3 runs to 15 residues. This CDR3 is CASSLGQVPLYEQLF. Written as DNA, the CDR3 is TGTGCCAGCAGTTTAGGGCAGGTCCCACTTTATGAGCAGCTCTTC.

About this clonotype: Just one base apart from a much larger clone, this may be a read error. The CDR3 region has the DNA TGTGCCAGCAGTAACGGACATGGTCCTTACAATGAGCAGTTCTTC. Protein product: CASSNGHGPYNEQFF. The chain joins TRBV12-3 or TRBV12-4 to TRBJ2-1; a possible D gene is TRBD1 (5 bases). The CDR3 has 15 amino acids. V was trimmed by 5 bases and J by 4 bases, leaving 15 bases between them.

This chain joins TRBV6-1 and TRBJ2-5; 8 bases agree with TRBD1. J gave up 2 bases and V 0 bases, and 8 bases lay outside the gene matches. The CDR3 length is 17 residues. CDR1 is MNHNS, CDR2 SASEGT, per germline. DNA for the CDR3: TGTGCCAGCAGTGAAGCGCTATGGACAGGGACACAAGAGACCCAGTACTTC. It encodes CASSEALWTGTQETQYF.

With regard to this clonotype: Without the conserved terminal phenylalanine or tryptophan, this CDR3 likely stems from a read error. The chain is built from TRBV6-2 or TRBV6-3 and TRBJ2-1, with 7 positions matching TRBD2. The CDR3 runs 16 residues. Per the germline V gene, CDR1 is MNHEY and CDR2 is SVGEGT. The V segment lost 6 bases and the J segment 6 bases; nucleotides outside the gene matches: 14. The CDR3 DNA reads TGTGCCAGCAGGGCGCCGGCTGCGGGAGCCGGCAATGAGCAGTTCGTC. The encoded protein is CASRAPAAGAGNEQFV.

The V and J genes are TRBV6-1 and TRBJ1-2, with D possibly TRBD1 on 5 matching bases. Trimming pared 1 base from V and 8 bases from J, leaving 8 bases between. Germline lookup yields CDR1 MNHNS and CDR2 SASEGT. This CDR3 spans 12 amino acids. CDR3 region: CASSEVGDGYTF. The CDR3 nucleotides are TGTGCCAGCAGTGAAGTTGGGGACGGCTACACCTTC.

In regard to this clonotype: A clone one base away is much larger, so this may be a read error. V usage is TRBV5-5 and J usage is TRBJ2-1; 11 bases match TRBD1. Germline V CDR1 and CDR2: SGHKS, YYEKEE (reference sequence). This CDR3 has 13 amino acids. As DNA, the CDR3 is TGTGCCTGCAGCTCTGGACAGGGGGCTGAGCAGTTCTTC. Translating it yields CACSSGQGAEQFF.

The chain is built from TRBV4-1 and TRBJ2-1; D is undetermined. Per the germline V gene, CDR1 is MGHRA and CDR2 is YSYEKL. V lost 5 bases and J 10 bases, leaving 15 bases between the germline ends. The CDR3 consists of 13 residues. The CDR3: CASSSSPRSEQFF. For the CDR3, the DNA is TGCGCCAGCAGCTCCTCCCCCAGGTCGGAGCAGTTCTTC.